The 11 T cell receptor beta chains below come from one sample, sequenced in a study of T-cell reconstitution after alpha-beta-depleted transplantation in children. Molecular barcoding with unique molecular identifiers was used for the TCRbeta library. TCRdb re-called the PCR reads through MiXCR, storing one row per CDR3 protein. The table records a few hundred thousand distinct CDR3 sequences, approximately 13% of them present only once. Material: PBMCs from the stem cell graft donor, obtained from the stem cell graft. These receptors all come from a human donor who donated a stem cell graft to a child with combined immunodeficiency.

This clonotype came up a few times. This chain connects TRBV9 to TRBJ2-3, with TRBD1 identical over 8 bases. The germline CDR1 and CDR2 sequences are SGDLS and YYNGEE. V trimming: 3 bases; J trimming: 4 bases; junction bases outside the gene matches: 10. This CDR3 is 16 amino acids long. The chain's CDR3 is CASSAAGGGISDTQYF. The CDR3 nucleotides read TGTGCCAGCAGCGCCGCAGGGGGCGGTATTTCAGATACGCAGTATTTT.

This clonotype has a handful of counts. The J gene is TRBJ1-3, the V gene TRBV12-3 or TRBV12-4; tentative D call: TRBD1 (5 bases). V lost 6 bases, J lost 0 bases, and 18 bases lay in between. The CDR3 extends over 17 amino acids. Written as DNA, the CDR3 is TGTGCCAGCAGCCCTCGTTGGGGCACCTACTCTGGAAACACCATATATTTT. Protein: CASSPRWGTYSGNTIYF.

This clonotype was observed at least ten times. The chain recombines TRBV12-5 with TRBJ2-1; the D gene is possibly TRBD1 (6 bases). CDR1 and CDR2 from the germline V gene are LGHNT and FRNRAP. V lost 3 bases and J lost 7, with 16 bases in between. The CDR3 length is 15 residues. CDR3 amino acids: CASGLDWTAWNEQFF. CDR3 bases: TGTGCTAGTGGTTTAGACTGGACAGCATGGAATGAGCAGTTCTTC.

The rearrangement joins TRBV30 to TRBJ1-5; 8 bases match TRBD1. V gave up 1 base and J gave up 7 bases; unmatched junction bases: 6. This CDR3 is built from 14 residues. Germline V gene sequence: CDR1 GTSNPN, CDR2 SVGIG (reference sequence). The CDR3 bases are TGTGCCTGGAGTGCGACAGGGGTCGGGCAGCCCCAGCATTTT. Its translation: CAWSATGVGQPQHF.

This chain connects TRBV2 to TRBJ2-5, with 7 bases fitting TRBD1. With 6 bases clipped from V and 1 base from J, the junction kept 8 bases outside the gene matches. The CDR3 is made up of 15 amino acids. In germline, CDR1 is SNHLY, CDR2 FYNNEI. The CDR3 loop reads CASSELRTGQETQYF. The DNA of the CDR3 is TGTGCCAGCAGCGAACTAAGGACAGGCCAAGAGACCCAGTACTTC.

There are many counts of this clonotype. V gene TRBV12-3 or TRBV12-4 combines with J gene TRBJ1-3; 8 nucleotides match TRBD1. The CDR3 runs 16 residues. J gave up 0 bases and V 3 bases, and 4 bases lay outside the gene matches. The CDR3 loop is CASSFNRGFSGNTIYF. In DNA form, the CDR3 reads TGTGCCAGCAGTTTTAACAGGGGGTTCTCTGGAAACACCATATATTTT.

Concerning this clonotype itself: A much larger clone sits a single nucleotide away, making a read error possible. The CDR3: CAISLRGLYSNQPQHF. CDR3 nucleotides: TGTGCCATCAGTTTAAGAGGGCTATATAGCAATCAGCCCCAGCATTTT. The chain employs TRBV10-3 and TRBJ1-5; D gene unclear. This CDR3 contains 16 residues. Germline CDR1 is ENHRY and CDR2 is SYGVKD. The ends were cut back, 5 bases at V and 0 bases at J, with 14 bases in the middle.

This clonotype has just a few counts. The DNA for the CDR3 is TGTGCCAGCAGACCCATACAGGGGAGAGAGGGCGAGCAGTACTTC. It specifies CASRPIQGREGEQYF. The chain recombines TRBV25-1 with TRBJ2-7; 7 bases match TRBD1. The CDR3 is 15 amino acids. Germline loops: CDR1 MGHDK, CDR2 SYGVNS. V shed 6 bases and J 6 bases; nucleotides not matched to a gene: 14.

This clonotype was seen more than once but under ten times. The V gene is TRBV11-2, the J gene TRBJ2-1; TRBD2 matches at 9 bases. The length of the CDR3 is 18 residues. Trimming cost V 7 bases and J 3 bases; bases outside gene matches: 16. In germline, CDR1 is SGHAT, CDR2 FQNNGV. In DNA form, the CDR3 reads TGTGCCAGCAAGACGCGGGGACTAGCTGTCCGTGGCTACAATGAGCAGTTCTTC. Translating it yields CASKTRGLAVRGYNEQFF.

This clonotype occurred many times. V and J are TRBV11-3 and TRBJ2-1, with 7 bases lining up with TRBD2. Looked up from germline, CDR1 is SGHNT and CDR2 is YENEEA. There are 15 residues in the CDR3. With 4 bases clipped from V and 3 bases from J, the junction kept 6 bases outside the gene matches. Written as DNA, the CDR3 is TGTGCCAGCAGCTCCCCTAGCGGACTCTACAATGAGCAGTTCTTC. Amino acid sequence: CASSSPSGLYNEQFF.

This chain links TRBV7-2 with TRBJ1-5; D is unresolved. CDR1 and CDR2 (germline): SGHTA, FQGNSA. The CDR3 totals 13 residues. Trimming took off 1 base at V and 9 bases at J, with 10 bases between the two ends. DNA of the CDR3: TGTGCCAGCAGCTTAGAAGGCGTTTGGCCCCAGCATTTT. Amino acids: CASSLEGVWPQHF.